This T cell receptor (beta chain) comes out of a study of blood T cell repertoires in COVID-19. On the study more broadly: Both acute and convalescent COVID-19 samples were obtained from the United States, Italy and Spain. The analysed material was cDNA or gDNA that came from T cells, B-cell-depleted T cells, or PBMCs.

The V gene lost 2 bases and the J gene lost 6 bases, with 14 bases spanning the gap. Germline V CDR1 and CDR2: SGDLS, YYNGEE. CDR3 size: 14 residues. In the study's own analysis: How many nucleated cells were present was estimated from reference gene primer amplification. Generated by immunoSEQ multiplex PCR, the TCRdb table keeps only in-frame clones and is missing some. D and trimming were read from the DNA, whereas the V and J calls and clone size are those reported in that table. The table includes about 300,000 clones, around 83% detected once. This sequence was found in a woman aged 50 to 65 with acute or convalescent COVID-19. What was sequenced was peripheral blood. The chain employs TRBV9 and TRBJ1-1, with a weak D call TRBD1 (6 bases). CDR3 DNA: TGTGCCAGCAGCGTCGGACAGCCTAACGCTGAAGCTTTCTTT. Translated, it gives CASSVGQPNAEAFF.